A single TCR beta chain is shown here with its context. This specimen comes from a study of blood T cell repertoires in COVID-19. Across the study: Researchers got acute and convalescent COVID-19 samples from the United States, Italy and Spain.

Data came from immunoSEQ multiplex PCR; TCRdb stores just in-frame clones and leaves some out. The sample holds over 200,000 clones, about 90% seen once. Germline CDR1 SGHKS, CDR2 YYEKEE (reference sequence). The V and J ends lost 1 base and 7 bases respectively, with 15 bases between them. The CDR3 totals 14 residues. The sequencing sample was made of peripheral blood. This clonotype was sampled from a middle-aged man with active or convalescent COVID-19. V is TRBV5-5 and J is TRBJ2-7; TRBD2 is a possible D gene (5 bases). The CDR3 region is CASSLLVETTEQYF. The DNA of the CDR3 is TGTGCCAGCAGCTTGCTCGTCGAGACTACTGAGCAGTACTTC. The full variable domain, its missing parts supplied by reference TRBV5-5 and TRBJ2-7, is DAGVTQSPTHLIKTRGQQVTLRCSPISGHKSVSWYQQVLGQGPQFIFQYYEKEERGRGNFPDRFSARQFPNYSSELNVNALLLGDSALYLCASSLLVETTEQYFGPGTRLTVT.